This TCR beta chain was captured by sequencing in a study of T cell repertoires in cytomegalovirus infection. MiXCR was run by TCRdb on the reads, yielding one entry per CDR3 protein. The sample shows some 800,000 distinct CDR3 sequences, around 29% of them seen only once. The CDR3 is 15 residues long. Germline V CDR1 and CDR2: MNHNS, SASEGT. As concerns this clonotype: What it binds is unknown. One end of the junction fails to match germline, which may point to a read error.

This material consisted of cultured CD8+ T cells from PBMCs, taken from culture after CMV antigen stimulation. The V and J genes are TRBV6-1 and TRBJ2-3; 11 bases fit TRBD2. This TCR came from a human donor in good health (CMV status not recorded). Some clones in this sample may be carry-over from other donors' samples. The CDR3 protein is CPSSEVAGGPDTQYF. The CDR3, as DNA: TGTCCCAGCAGTGAAGTAGCGGGGGGGCCAGATACGCAGTATTTT.